This T cell receptor (beta chain) stems from a study of blood T cells in healthy people across ages (dated by TCRdb to 2013 to 2016). For the wider study: In model experiments, template switching captured about one uniquely barcoded TCR beta cDNA molecule for every two T cells. Age-related changes in TCR beta repertoire diversity were measured in the study by deep sequencing normalized with unique cDNA molecular identifiers. Four age groups were formed from the donors: young (average 16 years), middle-aged (approximately 42), aged (approximately 60) and long-lived (more than 75). To avoid experimental bias, donors of different ages were spread randomly across the sequencing lanes. The study analyzed two additional independent replicas of 1 million unique cDNA reads from the same blood draw for two donors, one aged 18 to 30 and one aged 80 or older.

The donors were 40 or so Caucasian individuals from Russia, aged about 6 to 95 years, who were systemically healthy. Each donor gave around 9 milliliters of peripheral blood, collected into EDTA-treated Vacutainer tubes. PBMCs were isolated by Ficoll-Paque density-gradient centrifugation, with at least 6 million obtained per sample. Trizol reagent was used to extract total RNA from the PBMCs, yielding at least 6 micrograms per sample. Naive CD45RAhigh/CD27high T cell percentages were measured by flow cytometry on a PBMC aliquot from every donor. The CDR3, cysteine through phenylalanine, is 21 amino acids long. Only the CDR3 DNA is retained, 63 bases long and in frame from the first base. Sequences PRHDT (CDR1) and FYEKMQ (CDR2) are obtained from the germline V gene (reference sequence). Trimming at the junction amounts to 0 bases on V and 0 bases on J, and the germline ends lie 24 bases apart. Summary of the overall study and its limitations: Conclusive comparison of naive and antigen-experienced compartments was prevented by the profiling of bulk unsorted PBMCs. As age increased, observed TCR beta diversity per million T cells dropped in a roughly linear way, and a significant reduction was already evident by age around 41. A strong correlation was found between observed TCR beta diversity and the percentage of naive T cells measured by flow cytometry. The CMV infection status of donors was not known, potentially confounding age-related changes in expanded clonotypes. Estimates of total diversity from one million sequenced T cells were regarded as lower bounds and underestimates. Compared with the aged group, the long-lived group had more naive CD4+ T cells, fewer expanded clones and increased TCR diversity, suggesting age selection.

In regard to this clonotype: Its antigen is currently not known. Nothing much larger sits one base from this clone, and base qualities are not available.

The library was prepared using 5' RACE. Sequencing was performed on an Illumina HiSeq 2500. A second PCR of about 6 to 12 cycles was run with a J-beta primer mix and a sample-barcoded 5' primer. Each TCR beta cDNA molecule received a unique molecular identifier from a template-switch 5' adaptor carrying 12 random nucleotides. Each sample yielded at least 3 million CDR3-containing paired-end reads. First-strand cDNA was synthesized from all RNA with the Mint cDNA synthesis kit, primed by a TRBC-specific oligonucleotide. Following uracil-DNA glycosylase treatment, all cDNA underwent a first 18-cycle PCR with the universal primers M1SS and BC2_uni_R. From the authors' description of their analysis: Each sample was normalized by randomly selecting 1 million high-quality reads, each carrying a distinct molecular identifier. Instead of being binned into consensus sequences, reads that shared molecular identifiers were thrown out. MiTCR, run with a Q25 quality threshold and the strictest error-elimination algorithm, handled CDR3 identification, clonotype clustering and error correction. A nonparametric unseen species model with Euler transformation was used to estimate lower-bound total TCR beta diversity. TCRdb reprocessing: public reads trimmed at Q25 with fastp, clones called with MiXCR, in-frame beta chains kept. Under each unique CDR3 protein, matching rows form one entry showing the most common genes and DNA. TCRdb assigned the V and J calls; the authors' analysis was not used. The sample has fewer than 950,000 distinct CDR3 sequences on record, roughly 50% of them singletons. The top ten hold under 50% of the sample.

Sequenced: blood. This clonotype was sampled from a man older than 75 in good health. The chain is made from TRBV13 and TRBJ2-1; the D gene assignment is ambiguous. The CDR3 protein sequence reads: CASSLGTPLAALPPSYNEQFF. The DNA is as follows: TGTGCCAGCAGCTTAGGGACCCCTCTCGCGGCTCTTCCTCCCTCCTACAATGAGCAGTTCTTC.